This T cell receptor (beta chain) was sequenced for a study of CD8 T cells in Susac syndrome. After extraction with the RNeasy kit, about 0.5 to 1 ug of the RNA was reverse transcribed using random hexamers. Amplification of TCR beta CDR3 spanned 54 Vbeta and 13 Jbeta via immunoSEQ multiplex PCR. Using its own MiXCR run on the immunoSEQ multiplex PCR reads, TCRdb lists one record per CDR3 protein. The top ten clones hold roughly 0.12% of a sample with some 100,000 distinct CDR3 sequences, 80% to 95% of them seen once. V was cut by 4 bases and J by 1 base, with 10 bases left in between. Germline V gives CDR1 DFQATT, CDR2 SNEGSKA (reference sequence). The CDR3 contains 14 residues. TCR beta sequencing was performed on blood CD8+ and CD4+ T cells. Healthy donors, matched for age and sex, constituted the control group. Negative isolation was used for CD8+ and CD4+ T cells and FACS enrichment for TEMRA cells.

Sequenced input: CD8+ T cells from PBMCs. This receptor was identified in a human donor in good health. The chain joins TRBV20-1 to TRBJ2-2; D is unresolved. CDR3 amino acids: CSANLPLNTGELFF. CDR3 nucleotides: TGCAGTGCTAATTTACCGCTGAACACCGGGGAGCTGTTTTTT.